The entry below gives a single TCR beta chain sequence along with its context. Its target is unknown. This table comes from immunoSEQ multiplex PCR, and its TCRdb copy is limited to in-frame clones, with some not included. Among around 110,000 clones listed, about 88% were seen once. Germline loops: CDR1 LNHNV, CDR2 YYDKDF (reference sequence). CDR3 size: 15 residues. The V and J ends lost 0 bases and 7 bases, in that order; junction bases with no gene match: 9. This sample is drawn from a study of cytomegalovirus exposure and HLA in healthy donors. The donors were in the approximately 110-subject validation cohort; that cohort was separate from the approximately 700-subject first cohort. Overall study findings and caveats: The TCR clusters that emerged in the first cohort tended, a later analysis found, to co-occur in the approximately 120 validation repertoires. Most observed TCR sequences were rare, whereas some public TCRs were detected in many donors.

Specimen: PBMCs. This chain uses TRBV15 with TRBJ2-7; TRBD1 matches at 7 bases. This clonotype was obtained from a woman aged 18-30 years in good health and CMV-seropositive. CDR3 nucleotide sequence: TGTGCCACCAGCAGAGAAGGGGGCCCTTTAGGGGAGCAGTACTTC. It yields the protein CATSREGGPLGEQYF.